This T cell receptor (beta chain) was captured in a study of shared clonotypes between healthy human individuals (dated by TCRdb to about 2020). Notes on the research overall: The cohort comprised a couple of women and a few men aged 18 to 49 years. For each donor, CD4 naive and CD4 memory were each run on three plates, CD8 naive on two plates, and CD8 memory on one plate. The study deeply sequenced blood TCR repertoires of about 5 healthy adults to estimate repertoire size and the extent of clonotype sharing between individuals. Different laboratories and diverse techniques were used to prepare libraries and sequence TCR repertoires, to increase sequencing depth and limit assay-specific biases. Leukapheresis yielded between about 0.8 and 8.9 billion PBMCs per donor. General conclusions and limits of the study: Sampling was restricted to blood, and TCR repertoires in tissues likely differ from the TCR repertoires found in blood. Naive subsets generally had larger estimated clonotype richness than memory subsets did. Because the study included a small number of donors, the genetic and exposure-history diversity represented was limited. Rarefaction of sorted-subset datasets indicated incomplete sequencing despite the large sequencing depth. Sharing across several donors was observed for about 4.8% of naive CD4, 3.5% of naive CD8, 2% to 2.5% of memory CD4, and 0.4% of memory CD8 clonotypes. Compared with non-shared clonotypes, the clonotypes found in all four sorted-subset donors had higher generation probabilities. Based on pairwise subsampling, the degree of clonotype sharing among donors was expected to be affected by sequencing depth.

A remark on this clone: Its antigen specificity is not known. Base qualities were left out, and no much larger clone turns up one base away.

Its CDR3 holds 15 amino acids, cysteine through phenylalanine. The read is trimmed to its CDR3 DNA, 45 bases read in frame from base 1. V and J lose 3 bases and 2 bases, and a span of 13 bases separates them. CDR1 and CDR2 were assigned from the germline V gene as MDHEN and SYDVKM. The donors were healthy, HIV-negative adults who had no recently reported acute infections or vaccinations. Every donor was a Caucasian adult living in Nashville, Tennessee, USA. Magnetic negative selection was used to enrich CD4+ T cells, after which naive cells were positively selected on CD45RA and the negative fraction became the memory subset. Blood was obtained by leukapheresis, after which PBMCs were separated by Ficoll-Histopaque density gradient centrifugation and cryopreserved in liquid nitrogen vapor phase. Analytical flow cytometry was used to check the purity and quantity of every magnetically sorted T cell population. From each sorted fraction, genomic DNA was isolated and quantified by UV absorbance on a Nanodrop 2000c.

Using the deep immunoSEQ assay, multiplex PCR amplified TCR CDR3 regions from genomic DNA. Genomic DNA extracted from each cell subset was distributed evenly over all wells of several immunoSEQ 96-well plates, and each plate served as one replicate. Each replicate PCR for sorted subsets received roughly 0.2 ug genomic DNA, equal to roughly 30,000 T cell genomes. Purified libraries were quantified with a Qubit 3.0 fluorometer, sized on a Bioanalyzer 2100, and re-quantified with the KAPA Library Quantification kit. Each immunoSEQ 96-well plate was sequenced on its own single-read 150-cycle Illumina NextSeq 550 flow cell. The published analysis was carried out like this. Because only junctional sequences without quality scores were contained in the immunoSEQ output, filtering matching that applied to full-length reads could not be performed. Sequences were annotated with PyIR, a Python wrapper for IgBLAST v1.9, and V/J genes and CDR3 were assigned using IMGT germline references. Reads were removed for weak V/J assignments (E-value above 1e-6), missing CDR3, stop codons, out-of-frame junctions, or ambiguous translated residues. V3J clonotypes were defined as sequences sharing an identical inferred V gene, J gene, and CDR3 amino acid sequence. To compute the percentage overlap between repertoires, the number of shared unique clonotypes was divided by the size of the smaller repertoire. RTK rarefaction, the Chao1 estimator, and Recon v2.1 estimates of unobserved clonotypes were used to assess repertoire richness. Generation probabilities were computed with OLGA for all TCRbeta clonotypes obtained by the gDNA method from a handful of donors. TCRdb provides this immuneACCESS table in a form limited to in-frame rearrangements. Some clones are lacking; in checked studies, under half of them reflect an unresolved V gene, and why the rest are absent is not known. From that table come the V and J calls and clone size; the DNA was used to work out D and trimming. The sample contains under 1,100,000 clones, 78% of them found a single time. Roughly 0.65% of the sample rests with the top ten.

The specimen sequenced was memory CD4+ T cells from PBMCs. In light of the paper, this sample's cell subset or site label describes: CD45RA-negative fraction. This receptor was obtained from a man aged 18 to 29 in good health. Some clones in this sample may be carry-over from other donors' samples. The sequence is built from TRBV28 and TRBJ1-1; the D region possibly corresponds to TRBD1 (6 bases align). In nucleotides, the sequence is TGTGCCAGCAGTTTGCCTGACAGGTTCAACACTGAAGCTTTCTTT. Protein translation: CASSLPDRFNTEAFF.